The entry below describes one T cell receptor (beta chain). The sample belongs to a study of blood T cell repertoires in COVID-19. Original data processing: Estimated nucleated cell counts came from reference gene primer amplification. Repertoires were generated with immunoSEQ multiplex PCR, while TCRdb's copy carries only in-frame clones and drops some. That table is the source of V, J and clone size, and D and trimming were worked out from the DNA. This repertoire shows over 150,000 clones, about 88% found once; its top ten account for over 15%. Patients from Seattle were sampled longitudinally, starting during active infection. Per the germline V gene, CDR1 is SQVTM and CDR2 is ANQGSEA. J lost 0 bases, V lost 7 bases, and 10 bases had no gene match. The CDR3 spans 16 residues.

This receptor was obtained from a man between 45 and 60 years old with COVID-19, enrolled during active disease. The sequenced sample was peripheral blood. The genes are TRBV29-1 and TRBJ2-1, with TRBD2 identical over 9 bases. The CDR3 here is CSAHSGLADSYNEQFF. CDR3 DNA: TGCAGCGCCCACTCGGGACTAGCTGACTCCTACAATGAGCAGTTCTTC.